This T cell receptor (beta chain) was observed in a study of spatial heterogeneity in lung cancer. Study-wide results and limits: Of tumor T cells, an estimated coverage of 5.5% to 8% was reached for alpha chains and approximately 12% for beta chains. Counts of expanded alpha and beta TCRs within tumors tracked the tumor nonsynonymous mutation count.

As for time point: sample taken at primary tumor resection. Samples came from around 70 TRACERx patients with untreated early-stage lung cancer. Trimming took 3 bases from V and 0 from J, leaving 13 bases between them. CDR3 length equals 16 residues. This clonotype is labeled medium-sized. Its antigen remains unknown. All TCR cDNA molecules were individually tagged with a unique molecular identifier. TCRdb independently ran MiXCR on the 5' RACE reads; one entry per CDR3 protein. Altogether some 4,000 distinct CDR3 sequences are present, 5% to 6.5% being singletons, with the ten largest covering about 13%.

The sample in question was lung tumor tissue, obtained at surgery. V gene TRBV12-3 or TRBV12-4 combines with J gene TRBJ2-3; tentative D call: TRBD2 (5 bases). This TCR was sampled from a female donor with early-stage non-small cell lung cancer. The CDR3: CASSFGGGTSTDTQYF. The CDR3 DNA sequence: TGTGCCAGCAGTTTTGGCGGAGGTACTAGCACAGATACGCAGTATTTT.